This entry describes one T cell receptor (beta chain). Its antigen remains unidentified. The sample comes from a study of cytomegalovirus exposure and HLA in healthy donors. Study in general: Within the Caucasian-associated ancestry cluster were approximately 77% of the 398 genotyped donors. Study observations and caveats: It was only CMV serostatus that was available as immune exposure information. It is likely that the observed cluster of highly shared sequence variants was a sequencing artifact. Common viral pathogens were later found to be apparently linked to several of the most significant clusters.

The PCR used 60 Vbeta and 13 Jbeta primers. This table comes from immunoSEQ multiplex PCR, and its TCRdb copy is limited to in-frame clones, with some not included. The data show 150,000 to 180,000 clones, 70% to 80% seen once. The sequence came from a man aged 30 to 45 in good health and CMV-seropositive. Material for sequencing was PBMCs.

The CDR3 spells CASRSREQGATEAFF. CDR3 coding DNA: TGTGCCAGCAGGAGTCGAGAACAGGGGGCCACTGAAGCTTTCTTT. The chain links TRBV6-1 to TRBJ1-1; 9 nucleotides match TRBD1. The CDR3 contains 15 residues. Per the germline V gene, CDR1 is MNHNS and CDR2 is SASEGT. V was pared by 6 bases and J by 4 bases, with 9 bases of the junction left unmatched.